Here is one TCR beta chain with its context. Its antigen is unidentified. This sample was included in a study of T cell responses to AZD1222 COVID-19 vaccine. Findings and caveats of the study: Spike-wide coverage was observed for vaccine-associated CD4 TCRs, with dominant responses at 160-218 and 743-854. Spike-specific TCR breadth and depth both grew after two AZD1222 doses.

The ends lost 6 bases at V and 2 bases at J; junction bases unmatched: 3. Per germline, CDR1 LGHDT and CDR2 YNNKEL (reference sequence). The CDR3 has 14 amino acids. Sequenced by immunoSEQ multiplex PCR; TCRdb stores in-frame clones only, minus some. The table records roughly 180,000 clones, over 75% of them present only once. The chain combines TRBV3-1 (or the pseudogene TRBV3-2) with TRBJ2-7; 11 bases are shared with TRBD1. Sequenced here: peripheral blood, sampled on day 0 of AZD1222 vaccination. The sequence was obtained from an adult in good health. CDR3 residues: CASRGTGGPYEQYF. The CDR3 nucleotides are TGTGCCAGCAGAGGGACAGGGGGACCCTACGAGCAGTACTTC.